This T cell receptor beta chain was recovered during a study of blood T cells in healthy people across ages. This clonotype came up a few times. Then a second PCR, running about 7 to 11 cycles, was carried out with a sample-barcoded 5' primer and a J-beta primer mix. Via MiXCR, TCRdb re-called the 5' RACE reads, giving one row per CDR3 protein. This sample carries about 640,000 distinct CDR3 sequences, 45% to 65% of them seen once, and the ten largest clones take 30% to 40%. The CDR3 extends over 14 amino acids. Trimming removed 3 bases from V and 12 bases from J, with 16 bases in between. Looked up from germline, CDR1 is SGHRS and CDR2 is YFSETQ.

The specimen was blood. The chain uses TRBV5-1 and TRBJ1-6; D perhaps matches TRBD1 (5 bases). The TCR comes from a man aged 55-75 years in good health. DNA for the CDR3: TGCGCCAGCAGCTCGGGGACGGGAAAGTTACCCCTCCACTTT. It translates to CASSSGTGKLPLHF.